This TCR beta chain was observed in a study of CD8+ T cells in alopecia areata. Study context: Tofacitinib was taken orally by treated patients, and the dose was 5 to 10 mg twice daily.

Treatment in this sample: oral pan-JAK inhibitor, 5-10 mg twice daily. Researchers took lesional scalp punch biopsies and peripheral blood from people who were alopecia areata patients. Germline CDR1 and CDR2: SEHNR and FQNEAQ (reference sequence). The V gene lost 2 bases and the J gene lost 2 bases, with 22 bases spanning the gap. The CDR3 covers 18 residues. Extracted RNA was reverse transcribed into cDNA, the sequencing template. Data came from immunoSEQ multiplex PCR; TCRdb stores just in-frame clones and leaves some out. The sample includes about 140,000 clones, 65% to 90% of them seen just once.

This clonotype was obtained from a human donor with alopecia areata. The V call is TRBV7-9, the J call TRBJ2-7, with D perhaps being TRBD1 or TRBD2 (6 bases each). The material was CD8+ T cells sorted from blood, obtained at week 4, from a patient treated with tofacitinib. CDR3 residues: CASSLRRDTIRLTYEQYF. The DNA for the CDR3 is TGTGCCAGCAGCTTAAGGAGGGACACAATTCGCCTGACCTACGAGCAGTACTTC.